These 21 T cell receptor beta chains came from one sample sequenced in a study of blood T cell repertoires in COVID-19. Libraries were prepared by immunoSEQ multiplex PCR; TCRdb keeps only in-frame clonotypes and omits some of them. The sample has some 56,000 clones; approximately 87% are singletons. Material: peripheral blood. The source is a woman aged 55-75 years with COVID-19, enrolled during active disease.

The chain recombines TRBV6-5 with TRBJ2-7; possible D gene TRBD2, 6 bases. The germline CDR1 and CDR2 sequences are MNHEY and SVGAGI. V lost 5 bases, J lost 3 bases, and 17 bases lay in between. This CDR3 spans 15 amino acids. In DNA form, the CDR3 reads TGTGCCAGCAGTACAGATCTAGCGACGCTCTACGAGCAGTACTTC. Translating gives CASSTDLATLYEQYF.

The J gene is TRBJ1-1, the V gene TRBV29-1; 10 bases fit TRBD1. The CDR3 contains 12 residues. V was clipped by 7 bases and J by 4 bases; unmatched bases: 3. CDR1 and CDR2 from the germline V gene are SQVTM and ANQGSEA. CDR3 region: CSDRTGGTEAFF. CDR3 bases: TGCAGCGACAGGACAGGGGGCACTGAAGCTTTCTTT.

The V gene is TRBV5-8, the J gene TRBJ1-1; D not certain. Looked up from germline, CDR1 is SGHTS and CDR2 is YDEGEE. V gave up 3 bases and J gave up 0 bases, with 6 bases separating them. The CDR3 runs 13 residues. DNA for the CDR3: TGTGCCAGCAGCTACACAGTGAACACTGAAGCTTTCTTT. Translation: CASSYTVNTEAFF.

The rearrangement joins TRBV6-5 to TRBJ1-6; D gene ambiguous. Germline CDR1 and CDR2: MNHEY and SVGAGI. V gave up 6 bases and J gave up 6 bases, with 15 bases separating them. The CDR3 extends over 15 amino acids. CDR3 DNA sequence: TGTGCCAGCAGGAGAACAGATTTCTCTAATTCACCCCTCCACTTT. Encoded protein: CASRRTDFSNSPLHF.

This rearrangement joins TRBV7-3 to TRBJ2-1; TRBD2 aligns across 13 bases. Germline values: CDR1 SGHTA, CDR2 FQGTGA. V was pared by 1 base and J by 6 bases, with 0 bases of the junction left unmatched. This CDR3 contains 15 residues. The CDR3 region has the DNA TGTGCCAGCAGCTTAAGGACTAGCGGGAGCAATGAGCAGTTCTTC. It is translated as CASSLRTSGSNEQFF.

The chain couples TRBV25-1 to TRBJ1-6; D remains ambiguous. V gave up 4 bases and J gave up 7 bases, with 5 bases separating them. Germline CDR1 MGHDK, CDR2 SYGVNS. This CDR3 has 12 residues. The CDR3 loop is CASSVGNSPLHF. The CDR3, as DNA: TGTGCCAGCAGTGTCGGGAATTCACCCCTCCACTTT.

This chain uses TRBV27 with TRBJ2-7; 7 positions agree with TRBD2. The V gene end was trimmed by 7 bases and the J gene end by 5 bases; junction bases not matched to a gene: 5. Germline V gene data show CDR1 as MNHEY and CDR2 as SMNVEV (reference sequence). This CDR3 region has 12 residues. DNA for the CDR3: TGTGCCAGCATGCGGGGAGGGGACGAGCAGTACTTC. It encodes CASMRGGDEQYF.

This chain uses TRBV18 with TRBJ1-2; TRBD1 aligns across 9 bases. After removal of 5 bases from V and 2 bases from J, the junction contained 6 bases not matched to a gene. Germline assignment: CDR1 KGHSH and CDR2 LQKENI. CDR3 length: 15 amino acids. CDR3 sequence (DNA): TGTGCCAGCTCAGTGAAACAGGGGGCGAACTATGGCTACACCTTC. Translated: CASSVKQGANYGYTF. The full variable domain, its missing parts supplied by reference TRBV18 and TRBJ1-2, is NAGVMQNPRHLVRRRGQEARLRCSPMKGHSHVYWYRQLPEEGLKFMVYLQKENIIDESGMPKERFSAEFPKEGPSILRIQQVVRGDSAAYFCASSVKQGANYGYTFGSGTRLTVV.

The chain employs TRBV4-1 and TRBJ2-7, with D perhaps matching TRBD2 (6 bases). V gave up 1 base and J gave up 2 bases, with 21 bases separating them. The CDR3 covers 18 residues. Germline V gene lookup returns CDR1 MGHRA and CDR2 YSYEKL. DNA for the CDR3: TGCGCCAGCAGCCAAGGGGCGCAAGCGGGTCCTGCCCCCTACGAGCAGTACTTC. It specifies CASSQGAQAGPAPYEQYF.

This chain uses TRBV28 with TRBJ2-7; 7 positions match TRBD2. CDR1 is MDHEN, CDR2 SYDVKM, per germline. The CDR3 runs 15 residues. The J segment lost 1 base and the V segment lost 5 bases, leaving 8 bases of the junction unmatched. DNA of the CDR3: TGTGCCAGCAGTGAGAATAGCGGGTTATCCTACGAGCAGTACTTC. This encodes CASSENSGLSYEQYF.

The chain links TRBV30 to TRBJ1-1; D is ambiguous. V shed 2 bases and J shed 1 base, with 14 bases lying between them. This CDR3 has 15 residues. Germline V gene lookup returns CDR1 GTSNPN and CDR2 SVGIG (reference sequence). CDR3 in DNA: TGTGCCTGGAGTCGGCCCGCCGAGGGGAACACTGAAGCTTTCTTT. Its protein product is CAWSRPAEGNTEAFF.

The J gene is TRBJ1-6, the V gene TRBV6-1; D call uncertain. The CDR3 has 14 amino acids. Germline CDR1 and CDR2: MNHNS and SASEGT. The V end was cut by 0 bases, the J end by 9 bases, with 9 bases between. The CDR3 nucleotides read TGTGCCAGCAGTGAAGCACAGAATTCTTCACCCCTCCACTTT. It codes for CASSEAQNSSPLHF.

This chain connects TRBV6-5 to TRBJ2-7, with 9 positions matching TRBD1. CDR1 is MNHEY, CDR2 SVGAGI, per germline. Trimming at V came to 4 bases and at J to 5 bases, leaving 6 bases not matched to a gene. This CDR3 has 14 residues. As DNA, the CDR3 is TGTGCCAGCAGTTCCCCGGGACAGGGCAACGAGCAGTACTTC. Residues: CASSSPGQGNEQYF.

The chain combines TRBV7-9 with TRBJ2-1, with 9 bases fitting TRBD2. The CDR3 length is 15 residues. CDR1 SEHNR and CDR2 FQNEAQ come from the germline V gene (reference sequence). The V gene end was trimmed by 2 bases and the J gene end by 4 bases; junction bases not matched to a gene: 3. The CDR3 sequence: CASSLRTSAYNEQFF. CDR3 DNA sequence: TGTGCCAGCAGCTTAAGGACTAGCGCATACAATGAGCAGTTCTTC.

The sample holds a few counts of this clone. The rearrangement links TRBV4-1 to TRBJ1-2, with D maybe TRBD1 (5 bases). CDR3 size: 15 residues. Germline assignment: CDR1 MGHRA and CDR2 YSYEKL. The V end lost 2 bases, the J end lost 2 bases, and 12 bases lay between the germline ends. The CDR3 bases are TGCGCCAGCAGCCAAAGGGACTCATCGAACTATGGCTACACCTTC. Amino acid sequence: CASSQRDSSNYGYTF.

The genes are TRBV6-5 and TRBJ1-2; 9 nucleotides agree with TRBD1. The V segment lost 5 bases and the J segment 8 bases; nucleotides outside the gene matches: 12. The CDR3 contains 15 residues. Germline V lookup: CDR1 MNHEY, CDR2 SVGAGI. CDR3 in amino acids: CASSRLIQGAPGYTF. The CDR3 nucleotides are TGTGCCAGCAGTCGACTTATACAGGGGGCTCCAGGCTACACCTTC.

The rearrangement joins TRBV28 to TRBJ1-5; a weak D match, TRBD1 (6 bases). Germline assignment: CDR1 MDHEN and CDR2 SYDVKM. CDR3 length: 14 residues. V lost 4 bases to trimming and J lost 2 bases, with 9 bases between them. CDR3 residues: CASSSTGRNQPQHF. The CDR3 bases are TGTGCCAGCAGTTCGACAGGTCGCAATCAGCCCCAGCATTTT.

The genes are TRBV5-4 and TRBJ2-7, with 15 bases matching TRBD2. This CDR3 is built from 16 residues. The V segment lost 0 bases and the J segment 2 bases; nucleotides outside the gene matches: 0. Germline V gives CDR1 SGHNT, CDR2 YYREEE (reference sequence). CDR3: CASSLGTSGRAYEQYF. DNA of the CDR3: TGTGCCAGCAGCTTGGGGACTAGCGGGAGGGCCTACGAGCAGTACTTC.

The chain combines TRBV28 with TRBJ2-7, with D perhaps matching TRBD1 (5 bases). V gave up 5 bases and J gave up 3 bases, with 14 bases separating them. Germline V gene data show CDR1 as MDHEN and CDR2 as SYDVKM. This CDR3 has 14 amino acids. CDR3 amino acids: CASSDSHPRYEQYF. The CDR3 DNA reads as TGTGCCAGCAGTGACAGCCACCCCCGCTACGAGCAGTACTTC.

This clone was seen many times. The V and J genes are TRBV4-2 and TRBJ1-2; 10 positions match TRBD1. This CDR3 spans 15 amino acids. Germline V CDR1 and CDR2: LGHNA, YNFKEQ. V gave up 1 base and J gave up 2 bases; unmatched junction bases: 1. The CDR3 DNA reads TGTGCCAGCAGCCAAGCGGGACAGGGGAACTATGGCTACACCTTC. It codes for CASSQAGQGNYGYTF.

This clone was seen just once. The V call is TRBV30, the J call TRBJ1-6; D is perhaps TRBD1 (5 bases). Trimming shortened V by 7 bases and J by 7 bases, and 23 bases separated the two germline ends. CDR1 is GTSNPN, CDR2 SVGIG, per germline (reference sequence). This CDR3 spans 16 amino acids. CDR3 bases: TGTGCCTCCACAACACGGGGGGACCCAGGGAATTCACCCCTCCACTTT. Amino acid sequence: CASTTRGDPGNSPLHF. The full variable domain, completed using reference TRBV30 and TRBJ1-6, is SQTIHQWPATLVQPVGSPLSLECTVEGTSNPNLYWYRQAAGRGLQLLFYSVGIGQISSEVPQNLSASRPQDRQFILSSKKLLLSDSGFYLCASTTRGDPGNSPLHFGNGTRLTVT.